Described below is a single TCR beta chain sequence and its context. There is no known antigen for this receptor. Base qualities were left out, and no much larger clone turns up one base away. Trimming takes 5 bases off V and 6 bases off J; junction bases not matched to a gene: 5. Reading from cysteine to phenylalanine, the CDR3 counts 13 amino acids. Solely the CDR3 DNA is kept, with 39 bases framed from the first base. Based on the germline V gene, the CDR1 and CDR2 sequences are SGHAT and FQNNGV. Receptor amplification or capture employed the immunoSEQ multiplex PCR assay. For the multiplex PCR, a mixture combining 60 forward primers for TCR Vbeta segments and 13 reverse primers for TCR Jbeta segments was used. A multiplex PCR assay on genomic DNA amplified the CDR3 region of rearranged TCR beta genes. On the Illumina HiSeq System, the amplified TCR beta libraries were sequenced as 87-base-pair reads. The authors' pipeline ran thus. A later analysis tallied 75 million to 95 million unique TCR beta chains across the 550 to 850 repertoires, and around 9.9 million of those chains were shared by two or more donors. Raw reads were error-corrected and collapsed into unique sequences by a nearest-neighbor algorithm in which closely related sequences were merged to remove PCR and sequencing errors. Alignment of CDR3 sequences to IMGT reference sequences was used to assign V, D and J gene segments. Each retained sequence needed at least a six-nucleotide match to both a V gene segment and a J gene segment. A rearrangement was called productive if the CDR3 had no stop codons and remained in frame with V and J, and every other rearrangement was called non-productive. CDR3 was defined by IMGT convention, running from the second conserved V-encoded cysteine to the conserved J-encoded phenylalanine. The earlier analysis of about 620 of the donors excluded sequences that lacked an unambiguous match to a single V gene segment. An earlier analysis of a few hundred of the donors classified V segments as functional when productive rearrangements were above 56.7% and as segregating when the standard deviation between donors was above 5%. A statistical classification framework was developed to diagnose cytomegalovirus status using the catalog of TCR beta chain sequences. In a later analysis, V and J genes were assigned by comparing TCR nucleotide sequences against IMGT/GENE-DB human TR gene sequences. A later analysis assigned CDR3 sequences and most-parsimonious VDJ recombination scenarios with the TCRdist pipeline. In a later analysis, each TCR beta chain was defined by its CDR3 amino acid sequence together with its V-gene family, and reads without a unique V-gene family were excluded. To address suspected cross-contamination and a sequencing artifact, a later analysis removed roughly 640 highly shared, low-generation-probability nucleotide sequences. In a later analysis, a clonal expansion index was calculated for each public chain from normalized within-repertoire ranks of inferred template counts. In a later analysis, generation probabilities were computed with a VDJ recombination model fitted to out-of-frame rearrangements, and the resulting probabilities were checked against IGoR. A later analysis scored TCR-TCR, TCR-HLA and TCR-CMV co-occurrence with hypergeometric tests, applying a repertoire-size bias correction to TCR pairs. False discovery rates were estimated in a later analysis by permuting HLA or CMV assignments 20 times. A later analysis grouped co-occurring TCRs with DBSCAN, adding TCRdist sequence similarity when clustering within HLA-allele-positive subsets. Repertoires with fewer than 30,000 or more than 120,000 public chains, plus five repertoires with anomalous nucleotide sharing, were excluded from co-occurrence clustering. Held by TCRdb, this immuneACCESS table contains in-frame sequences only and omits some clones. Under half of the omission traces to an unresolved V gene where checked; the cause of the rest is unknown. V and J calls plus clone size are reproduced from that table; the DNA served to infer D and trimming. The sample table records some 94,000 clones; 65% to 85% of these occur just once. The biggest ten clones account for around 3% of the sample.

In total, fewer than 750 healthy bone marrow donors made up the cohort. At the time of sampling, all cohort members were nominally healthy, though unrecorded immune exposures were likely present. The donor was CMV seronegative and was included in the group of around 320 seronegative cohort members. Each donor provided a peripheral blood sample, and peripheral blood mononuclear cells were used for TCR beta sequencing. Genomic DNA extraction from the blood cell samples was performed with the Qiagen DNeasy Blood Extraction Kit. These data belong to a study of cytomegalovirus exposure and HLA in healthy donors listed by TCRdb under 2017. Study-level background: In an earlier analysis of under 750 of the donors, around 300 Gb of sequence data and approximately 120 million unique TCR beta sequences from about 190 million T cells were reported. An early release covering just under 650 HLA-typed donors comprised about 310 gigabases of sequencing data and tens of millions of unique TCR sequences. Of the 300 to 450 genotyped donors, approximately 81% were placed in the genetic ancestry cluster associated with self-reported Caucasian donors. The aim of the study was to test whether cataloging public T cell receptors could identify signatures of past pathogen exposure. Using immunosequencing, the study profiled T cell repertoires from approximately 700 subjects and related those repertoires to cytomegalovirus serostatus. In addition to the first cohort of 666 subjects, a separate validation cohort of 100 to 150 different subjects was used. To predict cytomegalovirus infection status, the study brought together high-throughput TCR immunosequencing, statistical association of individual TCRs with disease status, and machine learning. A later analysis re-examined previously published TCR beta repertoires from more than 600 donors and added high-resolution HLA genotyping to investigate patterns of TCR occurrence. The later analysis used no new phenotypic data to find candidate immune exposures, relying instead on TCR beta sequences and their occurrence across donors. An earlier analysis of more than 450 of the donors used high-throughput TCR beta sequencing to judge whether each TCR beta V gene segment behaved as functional or pseudogenic. Donor age, sex, ethnicity and CMV serostatus were collected together with the repertoire data. A later genetic analysis used genome-wide SNP genotypes for about 60% of the roughly 670 donors, treating that subset as a discovery cohort. Every discovery cohort repertoire had been produced on one sequencing platform. Both class I and class II loci were covered by HLA typing, at four-digit resolution. Typing coverage differed by locus: A, B, C, DRB1 and DQB1 were typed in roughly 629-630 donors, DQA1 in 522, DPA1 in approximately 600, and DPB1 in 450 to 490. A few DR-DQ haplotypes were treated as single units for association and clustering because of strong linkage in the cohort. On average, roughly 240,000 unique TCR beta nucleotide sequences were sequenced per donor among a few hundred genotyped donors of the cohort, with roughly 20% of those sequences being non-productive. The study at large found these results: A further reported finding was that TCR beta sequences accurately predicted the HLA-A and HLA-B alleles for most subjects in the first cohort. According to a later analysis, most CMV-associated TCR beta chains appeared to be HLA-restricted, and the HLA associations seemed to be driven largely by CMV exposure. In vitro tests confirmed that a few of the cytomegalovirus-associated TCR beta chains recognize cytomegalovirus antigens. HLA typing was unavailable for some donors at each locus, so association tests used only the typed subset. According to a later analysis, TCR association rates differed among HLA loci, with DRB1 alleles showing the most associated TCRs and HLA-C alleles showing the fewest. In an earlier analysis of around 600 of the donors, most TCR beta V segments were observed in productive rearrangements about 90% or about 30% of the time, broadly matching IMGT annotations. In a later analysis, over 15,000 TCR beta sequences were associated with specific HLA alleles at a false discovery rate of 0.05. A later analysis reported that several top co-occurrence clusters appeared linked to parvovirus B19, influenza, CMV and Epstein-Barr virus. Assigning TCR associations to individual alleles was difficult when HLA alleles, especially DR and DQ, strongly co-occurred. In the study, 164 TCR beta chains were listed as associated with cytomegalovirus. The only immune exposure information available for the cohort was CMV serostatus. The authors suggested that the approach could potentially be extended to other disease states and immunological phenotypes. Some IMGT-functional V segments, including TRBV6-2 and TRBV6-3, could not be distinguished by the 87-base-pair reads and were therefore excluded. Only TCR beta chains were sequenced in this cohort, and the absence of alpha or paired-chain data limited detectable features. Presence/absence analyses assumed roughly uniform sequencing depth across donors, an assumption that may not hold. A cluster of highly shared sequence variants was judged likely to be a technical artifact of the sequencing pipeline. While some public TCRs were present in many individuals, most TCR sequences turned up only very rarely across donors. Correlated functional status among segregating V segments might be attributable to linkage disequilibrium, but an unknown experimental factor could not be ruled out. In a later genetic analysis, fewer N-insertions in productive TCRs were reported among donors in an Asian-associated ancestry cluster than the approximately 670-donor mean. Because counts were too low, under 20 rarely observed V segments, including chromosome 9 orphons, were left out of the earlier analysis of roughly 600 of the donors. The classifier was reported to diagnose cytomegalovirus status with high specificity and sensitivity in both the original and validation cohorts. V-gene and J-gene trimming of TCR beta chains was associated with a missense DCLRE1C variant in a later genetic analysis, and the association was replicated in an independent cohort. Compared with equally common non-associated chains, HLA-associated TCR beta chains in a later analysis were more clonally expanded and had lower generation probabilities.

The V gene is TRBV11-2 and the J gene is TRBJ2-7; TRBD1 fits 9 bases in the junction. Sequenced sample: PBMCs. This clonotype was sampled from a middle-aged man in good health and CMV-seronegative. The DNA sequence follows: TGTGCCAGCAGCCGGGACAGGGCGGGCGAGCAGTACTTC. It specifies CASSRDRAGEQYF.